These 16 T cell receptor beta chains share one sample of origin, sequenced in a study of T cells after yellow fever vaccination. TCRdb used MiXCR to reprocess the 5' RACE reads, holding one entry per CDR3 protein. In the table there are more than 300,000 distinct CDR3 sequences, about 6.9% of which are singletons. Sequenced material: PBMCs, taken roughly 46 days after the first yellow fever vaccination. The receptors stem from a man aged 18-30 years who received the YFV17D yellow fever vaccine.

The chain uses TRBV2 and TRBJ2-5; D not certain. Trimming took 7 bases from V and 5 from J, leaving 11 bases between them. Germline lookup yields CDR1 SNHLY and CDR2 FYNNEI. The CDR3 is 12 amino acids. The CDR3, as DNA: TGTGCCAGCAAGGTCGGGCGGGAGACCCAGTACTTC. Amino acid sequence: CASKVGRETQYF.

The chain links TRBV6-5 to TRBJ1-1, with a weak D call TRBD1 (6 bases). From germline, CDR1 is MNHEY and CDR2 SVGAGI. The CDR3 has 13 amino acids. The V gene lost 4 bases and the J gene lost 4 bases, with 10 bases spanning the gap. CDR3 region: CASSFAGVTEAFF. CDR3 coding DNA: TGTGCCAGCAGTTTCGCAGGGGTCACTGAAGCTTTCTTT.

With respect to this clonotype: A much larger clone lies one base from this, so it may be a read error. CDR3 protein: CASSLGSRMFEQYV. The CDR3 nucleotides read TGTGCCAGCAGCTTAGGTTCGCGGATGTTCGAGCAGTACGTC. The chain links TRBV7-8 to TRBJ2-7; D is uncertain. This CDR3 has 14 amino acids. The germline gives CDR1 SGHVS, CDR2 FQNEAQ. Between the trimmed V and J ends, which lost 1 base and 6 bases, there was a span of 13 bases.

This clonotype has more than one count but fewer than ten. The chain uses TRBV12-3 or TRBV12-4 and TRBJ1-4; the D gene is possibly TRBD1 (6 bases). The CDR3 runs to 14 residues. Trimming shortened V by 3 bases and J by 8 bases, and 13 bases separated the two germline ends. The CDR3 loop is CASSFQGIDEKLFF. The CDR3 DNA follows: TGTGCCAGCAGTTTCCAGGGGATCGACGAAAAACTGTTTTTT.

This clonotype was recorded a few times. The chain recombines TRBV12-3 or TRBV12-4 with TRBJ1-5; D not resolved. V lost 7 bases and J lost 6, with 10 bases in between. There are 12 residues in the CDR3. As DNA, the CDR3 is TGTGCCAGCACCTCAGAACTTCAGCCCCAGCATTTT. Protein sequence: CASTSELQPQHF.

The chain links TRBV5-4 to TRBJ2-3, with 8 bases fitting TRBD1. CDR1 SGHNT and CDR2 YYREEE come from the germline V gene (reference sequence). The J segment lost 6 bases and the V segment lost 4 bases, leaving 10 bases of the junction unmatched. This CDR3 spans 15 amino acids. DNA of the CDR3: TGTGCCAGCAGCGAAGGACAGGGTTTAAGGGATACGCAGTATTTT. Amino acid sequence: CASSEGQGLRDTQYF.

This clonotype was seen more than once but under ten times. The chain is built from TRBV24-1 and TRBJ2-1, with TRBD2 identical over 8 bases. CDR1 is KGHDR, CDR2 SFDVKD, per germline. The CDR3 runs 16 residues. V shed 4 bases and J 7 bases; nucleotides not matched to a gene: 11. The CDR3 is CATSEMKSGGWNEQFF. Here the CDR3 DNA reads TGTGCCACCAGTGAGATGAAGAGCGGGGGATGGAATGAGCAGTTCTTC.

The chain links TRBV20-1 to TRBJ1-5; D call uncertain. The CDR3 length is 13 residues. Germline V gene sequence: CDR1 DFQATT, CDR2 SNEGSKA (reference sequence). Trimming removed 8 bases at V and 5 bases at J, with 16 bases between. The CDR3 region is CSTQKAEYQPQHF. The CDR3 bases are TGCAGTACCCAAAAAGCGGAATATCAGCCCCAGCATTTT.

The sample holds a few counts of this clonotype. This rearrangement joins TRBV5-4 to TRBJ2-1; D possibly corresponds to TRBD1 (7 bases). V lost 2 bases and J 2 bases, leaving 11 bases between the germline ends. CDR1 SGHNT and CDR2 YYREEE come from the germline V gene (reference sequence). There are 15 residues in the CDR3. Here the CDR3 reads CASSFQGGPYNEQFF. In DNA form, the CDR3 reads TGTGCCAGCAGCTTTCAGGGGGGCCCCTACAATGAGCAGTTCTTC.

The chain recombines TRBV19 with TRBJ1-1, with TRBD1 as a possible D gene (5 bases). Between the trimmed V and J ends, which lost 7 bases and 0 bases, there was a span of 18 bases. The CDR3 runs to 16 residues. In germline, CDR1 is LNHDA, CDR2 SQIVND (reference sequence). CDR3 protein: CASTGGRERMNTEAFF. The CDR3 DNA is TGTGCCAGTACGGGGGGTCGGGAGCGGATGAACACTGAAGCTTTCTTT.

This clonotype was counted many times. J is TRBJ2-5 and V is TRBV15, with TRBD2 matching over 7 bases. There are 14 residues in the CDR3. Trimming at V came to 1 base and at J to 5 bases, leaving 4 bases not matched to a gene. The germline V gene encodes CDR1 LNHNV and CDR2 YYDKDF (reference sequence). Written as DNA, the CDR3 is TGTGCCACCAGCAGAGTCGGGGGGTGGGAGACCCAGTACTTC. Encoded protein: CATSRVGGWETQYF.

The V and J genes are TRBV3-1 and TRBJ1-5; D is unclear. CDR3 length equals 14 residues. Germline values: CDR1 LGHDT, CDR2 YNNKEL (reference sequence). V shed 5 bases and J shed 2 bases, with 10 bases lying between them. In DNA form, the CDR3 reads TGTGCCAGCAGCAAGCCCCCCGGCAATCAGCCCCAGCATTTT. Amino acids: CASSKPPGNQPQHF. Full variable domain (remainder filled in from reference TRBV3-1 and TRBJ1-5): DTAVSQTPKYLVTQMGNDKSIKCEQNLGHDTMYWYKQDSKKFLKIMFSYNNKELIINETVPNRFSPKSPDKAHLNLHINSLELGDSAVYFCASSKPPGNQPQHFGDGTRLSIL.

The table lists this clonotype with a few counts. This chain uses TRBV5-1 with TRBJ1-6, with D perhaps matching TRBD1 (5 bases). Germline V lookup: CDR1 SGHRS, CDR2 YFSETQ. The CDR3 has 17 amino acids. Trimming took 4 bases from V and 0 from J, leaving 14 bases between them. The CDR3 sequence: CASSVGRLISYNSPLHF. The CDR3 DNA is TGCGCCAGCAGCGTGGGGCGACTCATCTCCTATAATTCACCCCTCCACTTT. Full variable domain (missing parts from reference TRBV5-1 and TRBJ1-6): KAGVTQTPRYLIKTRGQQVTLSCSPISGHRSVSWYQQTPGQGLQFLFEYFSETQRNKGNFPGRFSGRQFSNSRSEMNVSTLELGDSALYLCASSVGRLISYNSPLHFGNGTRLTVT.

The chain carries TRBV5-1 and TRBJ2-5; D is undetermined. This CDR3 contains 16 residues. Trimming shortened V by 0 bases and J by 0 bases, and 12 bases separated the two germline ends. Germline CDR1 is SGHRS and CDR2 is YFSETQ. The CDR3 loop reads CASSLGRQTYQETQYF. CDR3 DNA: TGCGCCAGCAGCTTGGGACGCCAGACCTACCAAGAGACCCAGTACTTC.

This clonotype has only a few counts. The chain recombines TRBV9 with TRBJ2-5, with 8 nucleotides matching TRBD1. The CDR3 runs to 15 residues. Germline V gives CDR1 SGDLS, CDR2 YYNGEE. The V segment lost 4 bases and the J segment 5 bases; nucleotides outside the gene matches: 10. CDR3 nucleotides: TGTGCCAGCAGCAAAGGACAGGGTCACATCGAGACCCAGTACTTC. Amino acids: CASSKGQGHIETQYF. Full variable domain (remainder filled in from reference TRBV9 and TRBJ2-5): DSGVTQTPKHLITATGQRVTLRCSPRSGDLSVYWYQQSLDQGLQFLIQYYNGEERAKGNILERFSAQQFPDLHSELNLSSLELGDSALYFCASSKGQGHIETQYFGPGTRLLVL.

Points on this clonotype: The junction departs from germline at one end; a sequencing error may be responsible. This chain connects TRBV7-9 to TRBJ1-1; perhaps TRBD1 as D (5 bases). CDR1 and CDR2 (germline): SEHNR, FQNEAQ (reference sequence). The CDR3 is 14 amino acids. The CDR3, as DNA: TGTGCCAGCAGCACAGAACCAGGGAACGCTGAAGCTTTCTTT. Amino acid sequence: CASSTEPGNAEAFF.